These 11 T cell receptor beta chains were all obtained from the same sample, sequenced in a study of T-cell memory formation after mild COVID-19. Each CDR3 protein gets one entry after TCRdb re-called the 5' RACE reads with MiXCR. Here the sample spans tens of thousands of distinct CDR3 sequences, roughly 12% being singletons. The specimen was PBMCs or a T cell subset sorted from them (not recorded which). The receptors here all came from a man aged 18-30 years who had mild COVID-19 (a few samples of this study predate the infection). Cell type and time point are not known.

The sample holds many counts of this clonotype. The V call is TRBV4-3, the J call TRBJ2-1, with a weak D call TRBD2 (5 bases). Trimming stripped 4 bases from V and 0 bases from J, with 10 bases between. CDR1 is LGHNA, CDR2 YSLEER, per germline. The CDR3 contains 15 residues. CDR3: CASSRRSGSYNEQFF. The DNA of the CDR3 is TGCGCCAGCAGCCGGAGGTCCGGCTCCTACAATGAGCAGTTCTTC.

This rearrangement joins TRBV3-1 to TRBJ2-3; 7 positions match TRBD1. V was pared by 5 bases and J by 4 bases, with 3 bases of the junction left unmatched. This CDR3 is built from 13 residues. CDR1 and CDR2 (germline): LGHDT, YNNKEL (reference sequence). CDR3: CASSTQGADTQYF. CDR3 in DNA: TGTGCCAGCAGCACCCAGGGGGCAGATACGCAGTATTTT.

The sample holds many counts of this clonotype. The V call is TRBV20-1, the J call TRBJ2-3, with D perhaps assigned TRBD1 or TRBD2 (7 bases each). Germline V gene sequence: CDR1 DFQATT, CDR2 SNEGSKA (reference sequence). The length of the CDR3 is 12 residues. V was pared by 8 bases and J by 3 bases, with 12 bases between. CDR3: CSTQGGTDTQYF. In DNA form, the CDR3 reads TGCAGTACCCAGGGGGGGACAGATACGCAGTATTTT.

There are a few counts of this clonotype. V and J are TRBV4-1 and TRBJ1-1; perhaps TRBD1 as D (5 bases). The V gene lost 4 bases and the J gene lost 3 bases, with 6 bases spanning the gap. The CDR3 sequence is 12 residues long. The germline V gene has CDR1 MGHRA and CDR2 YSYEKL. This CDR3 is CASSRGDTEAFF. For the CDR3, the DNA is TGCGCCAGCAGCCGAGGGGACACTGAAGCTTTCTTT.

In its sample, this clonotype was seen a few times. The rearrangement links TRBV9 to TRBJ1-2; no clear D. The CDR3 length is 13 residues. Trimming pared 3 bases from V and 4 bases from J, leaving 10 bases between. Germline values: CDR1 SGDLS, CDR2 YYNGEE. In DNA form, the CDR3 reads TGTGCCAGCAGCGACCTCGTTGGCTATGGCTACACCTTC. It specifies CASSDLVGYGYTF.

This clonotype was counted a few times. The rearrangement joins TRBV18 to TRBJ2-1, with D hard to call. CDR3 size: 14 residues. V lost 4 bases and J lost 4, with 11 bases in between. The germline gives CDR1 KGHSH, CDR2 LQKENI. The DNA for the CDR3 is TGTGCCAGCTCACAACTGGACCTATACAATGAGCAGTTCTTC. Protein sequence: CASSQLDLYNEQFF.

In this sample, this clonotype turned up many times. The chain couples TRBV20-1 to TRBJ2-1, with 7 bases lining up with TRBD2. Trimming took 5 bases from V and 1 from J; bases not matched to a gene: 8. Germline CDR1 and CDR2: DFQATT and SNEGSKA (reference sequence). The CDR3 has 15 residues. The CDR3 loop reads CSAAWGGKSYNEQFF. Written as DNA, the CDR3 is TGCAGTGCTGCTTGGGGGGGTAAATCCTACAATGAGCAGTTCTTC.

V usage is TRBV7-9 and J usage is TRBJ1-2, with D perhaps TRBD1 (6 bases). Germline V CDR1 and CDR2: SEHNR, FQNEAQ (reference sequence). Between the trimmed V and J ends, which lost 4 bases and 5 bases, there was a span of 11 bases. The CDR3 loop spans 13 amino acids. The CDR3 sequence: CASSSRGGYGYTF. The CDR3 DNA reads as TGTGCCAGCAGCTCGAGAGGGGGGTATGGCTACACCTTC.

The chain has TRBV6-5 and TRBJ2-2; tentatively, D is TRBD2 (6 bases). The V gene lost 8 bases and the J gene lost 3 bases, with 10 bases spanning the gap. The CDR3 consists of 13 residues. Germline V lookup: CDR1 MNHEY, CDR2 SVGAGI. The CDR3 protein is CASWRGDTGELFF. CDR3 nucleotides: TGTGCCAGCTGGCGGGGAGACACCGGGGAGCTGTTTTTT.

In its sample, this clonotype was seen many times. This chain links TRBV10-3 with TRBJ2-7; TRBD2 aligns across 10 bases. CDR1 and CDR2 from the germline V gene are ENHRY and SYGVKD. V dropped 0 bases and J dropped 0; count of bases not matched to a gene: 5. The CDR3 has 17 residues. DNA of the CDR3: TGTGCCATCAGTGAGTCGCTAGCGGGGGACCACTCCTACGAGCAGTACTTC. This codes for CAISESLAGDHSYEQYF.

In this sample, this clonotype turned up many times. The rearrangement uses TRBV6-4 and TRBJ2-6; no firm D call. CDR1 is MRHNA, CDR2 SNTAGT, per germline. V was shortened by 3 bases and J by 0 bases, with 9 bases between the two germline ends. The CDR3 extends over 16 amino acids. DNA for the CDR3: TGTGCCAGCAGTGAATCCTCACGCTCTGGGGCCAACGTCCTGACTTTC. Translating it yields CASSESSRSGANVLTF.